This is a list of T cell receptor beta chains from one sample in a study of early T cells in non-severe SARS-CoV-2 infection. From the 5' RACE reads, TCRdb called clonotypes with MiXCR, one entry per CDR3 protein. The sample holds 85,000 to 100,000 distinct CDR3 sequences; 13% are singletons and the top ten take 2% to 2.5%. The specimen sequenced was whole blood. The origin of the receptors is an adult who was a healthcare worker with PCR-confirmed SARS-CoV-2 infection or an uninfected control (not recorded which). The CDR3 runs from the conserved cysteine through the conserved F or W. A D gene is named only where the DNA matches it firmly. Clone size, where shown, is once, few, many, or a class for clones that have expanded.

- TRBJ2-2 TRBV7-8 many TGTGCCAGCAGCTTACGGGACATGGGAACCGGGGAGCTGTTTTTT CASSLRDMGTGELFF
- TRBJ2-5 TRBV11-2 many TGTGCCAGCAGCTTAATCTACTTTGCGGAGACCCAGTACTTC CASSLIYFAETQYF
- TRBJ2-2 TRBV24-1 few TGTGCCACCAGTGATTTAGGGGCGGGGGACAGAGACACCGGGGAGCTGTTTTTT CATSDLGAGDRDTGELFF
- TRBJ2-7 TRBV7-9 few TGTGCCAGCAGCCTATCCGGGGTCCCGACAGCCTACGAGCAGTACTTC CASSLSGVPTAYEQYF
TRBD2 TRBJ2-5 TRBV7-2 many TGTGCCAGCAGCTTGCGGGGGGGCCCTTTGGAGACCCAGTACTTC CASSLRGGPLETQYF
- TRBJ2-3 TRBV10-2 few TGCGCCAGCAGTGACCTCGCCCTTGGGATTAGCGGCGAACAGGGGTATTTT CASSDLALGISGEQGYF
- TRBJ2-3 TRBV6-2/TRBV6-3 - TGTGCCAGACCGACCCTTAGGGAAGGGAGCACAGATACGCAGTATTTT CARPTLREGSTDTQYF
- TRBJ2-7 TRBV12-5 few TGTGCTAGTGGTTATGGGGGCCCCGGGGGCGGCTACGAGCAGTACTTC CASGYGGPGGGYEQYF
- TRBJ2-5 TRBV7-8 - TGTGCCAGCAGCTTTACCGGTGCTCAGGGTGCGAAGACCCAGTACTTC CASSFTGAQGAKTQYF
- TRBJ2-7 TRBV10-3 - TGTGCCATCAAGGCCCTGGAGCAGTACTTC CAIKALEQYF
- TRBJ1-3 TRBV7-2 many TGTGCCAGCAGCTTAGAGGCAGGGCTAAGCTCTGGAAACACCATATATTTT CASSLEAGLSSGNTIYF
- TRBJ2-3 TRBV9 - TGTGCCAGCAGCGCCGGACGCACTAGACCTAGCACAGATACGCAGTATTTT CASSAGRTRPSTDTQYF
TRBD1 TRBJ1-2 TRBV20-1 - TGCAGTGCTCTGACAGGGGGGGGCTATGGCTACACCTTC CSALTGGGYGYTF
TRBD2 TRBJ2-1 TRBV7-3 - TGTGCCAGCAGCCAACTAGCGGGGCCCGGAGGTGGTTACAATGAGCAGTTCTTC CASSQLAGPGGGYNEQFF
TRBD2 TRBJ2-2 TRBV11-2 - TGTGCCAGCAGCTCCGTCCCGGGACTAGCCACGAGCGGGGAGCTGTTTTTT CASSSVPGLATSGELFF
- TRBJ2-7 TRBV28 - TGTGCCAGCAGTTTAGCAGGGCTTGCCTACGAGCAGTACTTC CASSLAGLAYEQYF
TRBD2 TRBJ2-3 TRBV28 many TGTGCCAGCAGTCTCCCACTTCGACTAGCGGGGGCGACAGATACGCAGTATTTT CASSLPLRLAGATDTQYF
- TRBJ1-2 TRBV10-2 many TGCGCCAGCAGTGACGGCAGGGGATATGGCTACACCTTC CASSDGRGYGYTF
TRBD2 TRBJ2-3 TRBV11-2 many TGTGCCAGCAGCTTAGCGGGACTAGCATTCACAGATACGCAGTATTTT CASSLAGLAFTDTQYF
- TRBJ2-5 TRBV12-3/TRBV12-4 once TGTGCCAGCAGTTTAGCTGGGGGACCGGGGGAGACCCAGTACTTC CASSLAGGPGETQYF
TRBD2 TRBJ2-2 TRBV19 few TGTGCCAGTAGTATAGATCGTCTAGCGGGGAGCACCGGGGAGCTGTTTTTT CASSIDRLAGSTGELFF
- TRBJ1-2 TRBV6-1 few TGTGCCACCAGCCGGGGCCAGGGGTATGGCTACACCTTC CATSRGQGYGYTF
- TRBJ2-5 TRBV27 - TGTGCCAGCAGTTTATTGGGGGGAGGTATGGAGACCCAGTACTTC CASSLLGGGMETQYF
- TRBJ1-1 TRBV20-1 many TGCAGTGCTATACCCCCCATGAACACTGAAGCTTTCTTT CSAIPPMNTEAFF
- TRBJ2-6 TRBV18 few TGTGCCAGCTCATCGATTATTACAGGGCTCTCTGGGGCCAACGTCCTGACTTTC CASSSIITGLSGANVLTF
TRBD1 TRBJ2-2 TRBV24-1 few TGTGCCACCAGTGATCAAGCGGACAGGTCGCTGTTTTTT CATSDQADRSLFF
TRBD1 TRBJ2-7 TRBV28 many TGTGCCAGCAGCCCCCGGGACAGGGGGCCCTACGAGCAGTACTTC CASSPRDRGPYEQYF
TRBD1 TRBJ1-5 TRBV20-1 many TGCAGTGCTTACCAAGGGACAGGGTATAATCAGCCCCAGCATTTT CSAYQGTGYNQPQHF
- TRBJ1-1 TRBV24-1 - TGTGCCACCAGTGGAGCTAGGGGAGTCGAAGCTTTCTTT CATSGARGVEAFF
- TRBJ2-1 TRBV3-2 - TGTGCCAGCACACTCGGACAGGGGCAAAATGAGCAGTTCTTC CASTLGQGQNEQFF
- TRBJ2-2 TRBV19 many TGTGCCAGTAGTACAGGGGGGACGTTTTCTGGGGAGCTGTTTTTT CASSTGGTFSGELFF
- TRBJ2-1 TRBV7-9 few TGTGCCAGCAGCTTCTTTGAGCTGGAGGGGTTCTTC CASSFFELEGFF
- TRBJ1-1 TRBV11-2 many TGTGCCAGCAGCTTGGGGGGGGGAAGCACTGAAGCTTTCTTT CASSLGGGSTEAFF
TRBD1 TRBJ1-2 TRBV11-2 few TGTGCCAGCAGCAGATTGGGACAGGGCTACTATGGCTACACCTTC CASSRLGQGYYGYTF
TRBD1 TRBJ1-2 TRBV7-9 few TGTGCCAGCAGCTTAGCCAGGGGGACCTATGGCTACACCTTC CASSLARGTYGYTF
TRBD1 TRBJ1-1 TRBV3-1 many TGTGCCAGCAGCTCTCAAGGGGGCAAGGGCACTGAAGCTTTCTTT CASSSQGGKGTEAFF
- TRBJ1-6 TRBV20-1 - TGCAGTGCTAGCCCCGCCTGGCGCGGGGAATCACCCCTCCACTTT CSASPAWRGESPLHF
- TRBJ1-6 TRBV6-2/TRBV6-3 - TGTGCCAGCAGAGAGCAGATGAATTCACCCCTCCACTTT CASREQMNSPLHF
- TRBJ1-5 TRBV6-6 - TGTGCCAGCACCCGGGGGGTTCAGCCCCAGCATTTT CASTRGVQPQHF
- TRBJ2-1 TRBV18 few TGTGCCAGCTCACCACCGGGGGGCGGTGAGCAGTTCTTC CASSPPGGGEQFF
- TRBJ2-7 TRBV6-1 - TGTGCCAGCAGTGAAATCACCGGGCAGTACTTC CASSEITGQYF
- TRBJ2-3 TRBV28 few TGTGCCAGCCTCCGAGGCCTTAGCACAGATACGCAGTATTTT CASLRGLSTDTQYF
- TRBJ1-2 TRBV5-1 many TGCGCCAGCAGCTCCCGCTACGGCGTTGACTATGGCTACACCTTC CASSSRYGVDYGYTF